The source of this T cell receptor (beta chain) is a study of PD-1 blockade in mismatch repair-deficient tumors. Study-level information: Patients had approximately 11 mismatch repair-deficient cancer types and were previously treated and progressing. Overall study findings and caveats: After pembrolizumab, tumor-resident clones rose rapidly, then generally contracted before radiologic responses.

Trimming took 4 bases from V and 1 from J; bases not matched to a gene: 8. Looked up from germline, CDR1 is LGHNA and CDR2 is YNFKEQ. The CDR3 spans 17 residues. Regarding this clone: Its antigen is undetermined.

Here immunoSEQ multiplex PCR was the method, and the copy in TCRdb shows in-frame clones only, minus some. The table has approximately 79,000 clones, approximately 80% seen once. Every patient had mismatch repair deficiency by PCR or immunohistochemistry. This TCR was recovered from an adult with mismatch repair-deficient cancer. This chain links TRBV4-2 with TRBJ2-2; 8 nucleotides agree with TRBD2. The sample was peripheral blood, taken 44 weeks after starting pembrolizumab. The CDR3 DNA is TGTGCCAGCAGCCGACGCCAAACTAGCGGGAACACCGGGGAGCTGTTTTTT. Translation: CASSRRQTSGNTGELFF.